A single sample gave rise to the 32 T cell receptor beta chains below, sequenced in a study of T cells in Graves' hyperthyroidism and ophthalmopathy. Amplification yielded TCR beta CDR3 regions, with RNA transcripts as the source. Primed by the HTBI set, a first-round RT-PCR was run on the TCR CDR3. Each CDR3 protein gets one entry after TCRdb re-called the multiplex PCR reads with MiXCR. The sample records about 400,000 distinct CDR3 sequences, 15% being singletons. What was sequenced was blood. The receptors stem from a woman in her twenties or thirties with Graves' hyperthyroidism.

This clonotype was picked up a small number of times. This chain's CDR3 is CATSDLSGSGDTQYF. CDR3 nucleotides: TGTGCCACCAGTGATTTGTCGGGGAGTGGAGATACGCAGTATTTT. The chain uses TRBV24-1 and TRBJ2-3; D is perhaps TRBD2 (5 bases). CDR1 is KGHDR, CDR2 SFDVKD, per germline. V shed 0 bases and J shed 5 bases, with 11 bases lying between them. This CDR3 has 15 amino acids.

The chain carries TRBV20-1 and TRBJ2-2, with D uncertain. Germline CDR1 reads DFQATT; CDR2 reads SNEGSKA (reference sequence). V dropped 6 bases and J dropped 0 bases, with 11 bases sitting between them. The CDR3 is 14 residues long. The chain's CDR3 is CSAFMNTNTGELFF. The CDR3 coding sequence is TGCAGTGCCTTTATGAATACGAACACCGGGGAGCTGTTTTTT.

Many counts were recorded for this clonotype. The V gene is TRBV7-2, the J gene TRBJ2-1; 7 bases map to TRBD2. Germline CDR1 SGHTA, CDR2 FQGNSA. The CDR3 covers 14 residues. V dropped 2 bases and J dropped 5; count of bases not matched to a gene: 3. CDR3 residues: CASSLMRGNNEQFF. The CDR3 DNA is TGTGCCAGCAGCTTAATGCGGGGGAACAATGAGCAGTTCTTC.

J is TRBJ1-5 and V is TRBV29-1; D uncertain. Germline CDR1 reads SQVTM; CDR2 reads ANQGSEA. Trimming removed 8 bases from V and 6 bases from J, with 17 bases in between. The CDR3 sequence is 13 residues long. CDR3 sequence reads: CSTREGLGQPQHF. For the CDR3, the DNA is TGCAGCACCCGTGAGGGTTTAGGTCAGCCCCAGCATTTT.

The chain carries TRBV28 and TRBJ2-3, with 10 bases aligning to TRBD1. With 5 bases clipped from V and 4 bases from J, the junction kept 12 bases outside the gene matches. The CDR3 is 17 amino acids. The germline V gene has CDR1 MDHEN and CDR2 SYDVKM. CDR3 residues: CASSSQDRGLGSDTQYF. The DNA of the CDR3 is TGTGCCAGCAGTAGCCAAGACAGGGGGCTAGGGTCAGATACGCAGTATTTT.

This clonotype has a count of ten or more. The chain couples TRBV18 to TRBJ2-1; D may correspond to TRBD1 or TRBD2 (5 bases each). The CDR3 is 15 amino acids. Germline loops: CDR1 KGHSH, CDR2 LQKENI. Trimming cost V 3 bases and J 2 bases, with 11 bases left between them. CDR3 nucleotides: TGTGCCAGCTCACCTGGGACGGCTACCTACAATGAGCAGTTCTTC. This codes for CASSPGTATYNEQFF.

This clonotype showed up many times. This chain uses TRBV7-8 with TRBJ1-5, with TRBD1 matching 7 bases. The CDR3 totals 17 residues. V dropped 5 bases and J dropped 1; count of bases not matched to a gene: 11. Germline CDR1 and CDR2: SGHVS and FQNEAQ. CDR3 sequence: CASSPMGGQKSNQPQHF. The CDR3 coding sequence is TGTGCCAGCAGCCCGATGGGGGGACAGAAAAGCAATCAGCCCCAGCATTTT.

The gene calls are TRBV7-3 and TRBJ2-6; D uncertain. The germline CDR1 and CDR2 sequences are SGHTA and FQGTGA. The CDR3 is 16 amino acids. Deletions cut 4 bases from V and 4 bases from J, with 14 bases between. The DNA for the CDR3 is TGTGCCAGCAGCTCCCCTGGCCCCCGGGGGGCCAACGTCCTGACTTTC. This translates into CASSSPGPRGANVLTF.

This clonotype has only a few counts. The chain couples TRBV12-5 to TRBJ2-3; D call uncertain. In germline, CDR1 is LGHNT, CDR2 FRNRAP. The V gene lost 6 bases and the J gene lost 3 bases, with 7 bases spanning the gap. The CDR3 contains 12 residues. The CDR3 nucleotides read TGTGCTAGTGGGCGAAATACAGATACGCAGTATTTT. Its translation: CASGRNTDTQYF.

This clonotype was detected many times. This chain links TRBV30 with TRBJ2-7, with D maybe TRBD2 (5 bases). The CDR3 contains 13 residues. Germline V gene data show CDR1 as GTSNPN and CDR2 as SVGIG (reference sequence). Trimming pared 8 bases from V and 0 bases from J, leaving 14 bases between. CDR3 sequence (DNA): TGTGCCGGAGCTCGGGGAAACTCCTACGAGCAGTACTTC. It translates to CAGARGNSYEQYF.

This clonotype was seen ten or more times. The rearrangement joins TRBV2 to TRBJ2-4, with 10 bases matching TRBD2. J was trimmed by 1 base and V by 0 bases; bases with no gene match: 6. The germline CDR1 and CDR2 sequences are SNHLY and FYNNEI. This CDR3 contains 18 residues. DNA for the CDR3: TGTGCCAGCAGTGAAGCGCTAGCGGGGGACCCCGCCAAAAACATTCAGTACTTC. This codes for CASSEALAGDPAKNIQYF.

The chain uses TRBV20-1 and TRBJ2-7; D is perhaps TRBD2 (7 bases). V lost 8 bases and J 5 bases, leaving 19 bases between the germline ends. Looked up from germline, CDR1 is DFQATT and CDR2 is SNEGSKA (reference sequence). This CDR3 spans 13 amino acids. The chain's CDR3 is CSRGGVVRDEQYF. CDR3 nucleotides: TGCAGTAGGGGGGGGGTAGTCAGGGACGAGCAGTACTTC.

At least ten counts were recorded for this clonotype. This chain connects TRBV13 to TRBJ2-7; 9 bases are a match to TRBD2. CDR3 length: 16 amino acids. CDR1 and CDR2 from the germline V gene are PRHDT and FYEKMQ (reference sequence). Trimming cost V 3 bases and J 3 bases; bases outside gene matches: 9. The CDR3 nucleotides are TGTGCCAGCAGCTTTGTTCCTTCGCGGGAGGGCTACGAGCAGTACTTC. Its translation is CASSFVPSREGYEQYF.

A few counts support this clonotype. The chain has TRBV11-3 and TRBJ2-4, with TRBD1 as a possible D gene (7 bases). The CDR3 is 13 residues long. V was trimmed by 5 bases and J by 6 bases, leaving 11 bases between them. Germline V gene sequence: CDR1 SGHNT, CDR2 YENEEA. CDR3 DNA: TGTGCCAGCAGCGTCCAGGGGGGAAACATTCAGTACTTC. Its translation is CASSVQGGNIQYF.

This clonotype was counted between two and nine times. J is TRBJ2-2 and V is TRBV6-4, with 9 bases matching TRBD2. The ends lost 6 bases at V and 3 bases at J; junction bases unmatched: 8. The CDR3 sequence is 16 residues long. In germline, CDR1 is MRHNA, CDR2 SNTAGT. DNA for the CDR3: TGTGCCAGCAGAGAGGCGGCTAGCGGGGACACCGGGGAGCTGTTTTTT. Translating it yields CASREAASGDTGELFF.

This clonotype was found many times. The chain couples TRBV10-3 to TRBJ2-7; TRBD2 matches 9 bases. V lost 7 bases and J lost 3; bases outside the gene matches: 16. CDR1 and CDR2 (germline): ENHRY, SYGVKD. The CDR3 loop spans 17 amino acids. CDR3 residues: CAIKSAGEASGNYEQYF. The CDR3 nucleotides are TGTGCCATCAAGTCGGCAGGCGAAGCTAGCGGGAACTACGAGCAGTACTTC.

This clonotype was seen many times. This chain connects TRBV27 to TRBJ2-3, with a tentative D call TRBD2 (6 bases). Germline loops: CDR1 MNHEY, CDR2 SMNVEV (reference sequence). V was shortened by 4 bases and J by 6 bases, with 8 bases between the two germline ends. The CDR3 extends over 12 amino acids. For the CDR3, the DNA is TGTGCCAGCAGTTCCCTAGCGGATACGCAGTATTTT. It yields the protein CASSSLADTQYF.

The table lists this clonotype with many counts. The rearrangement links TRBV30 to TRBJ2-7, with D perhaps matching TRBD2 (5 bases). V was clipped by 3 bases and J by 1 base, with 13 bases between them. Germline V gene sequence: CDR1 GTSNPN, CDR2 SVGIG (reference sequence). The CDR3 runs to 14 residues. The DNA for the CDR3 is TGTGCCTGGAGCGCCCGTCGGGATTCCTACGAGCAGTACTTC. It is translated as CAWSARRDSYEQYF.

The chain combines TRBV5-4 with TRBJ2-7; tentatively, D is TRBD1 or TRBD2 (5 bases each). Trimming took off 5 bases at V and 3 bases at J, with 15 bases between the two ends. Germline-derived CDR1 and CDR2 are SGHNT and YYREEE (reference sequence). This CDR3 spans 14 amino acids. The CDR3 DNA reads as TGTGCCAGCAGTCGACCCGGGGCCAACTACGAGCAGTACTTC. Its translation is CASSRPGANYEQYF.

This clonotype was detected a few times. This sequence joins TRBV28 and TRBJ2-5; D may match TRBD1 or TRBD2 (5 bases each). Deletions cut 5 bases from V and 4 bases from J, with 20 bases between. This CDR3 contains 16 residues. From germline, CDR1 is MDHEN and CDR2 SYDVKM. The CDR3 DNA reads TGTGCCAGCAGTCCCGGTTCCCAGGGTGGGGGAGAGACCCAGTACTTC. This codes for CASSPGSQGGGETQYF.

Ten or more counts support this clonotype. The V gene is TRBV2, the J gene TRBJ1-4; TRBD1 might be the D (6 bases). Germline CDR1 and CDR2: SNHLY and FYNNEI. The CDR3 sequence is 14 residues long. Trimming left V 6 bases short and J 2 bases short, with 10 bases between. CDR3 amino acids: CASRRRGTNEKLFF. CDR3 sequence (DNA): TGTGCCAGCAGAAGGAGGGGGACTAATGAAAAACTGTTTTTT.

This clonotype was observed many times. The rearrangement joins TRBV14 to TRBJ2-7; tentative D call: TRBD1 (6 bases). Germline V gene sequence: CDR1 SGHDN, CDR2 FVKESK. V gave up 2 bases and J gave up 6 bases, with 14 bases separating them. The CDR3 sequence is 14 residues long. The CDR3 DNA sequence: TGTGCCAGCAGCCAACCTGGACAGTTGGCCGAGCAGTACTTC. Protein: CASSQPGQLAEQYF.

In this sample, this clonotype turned up a few times. Just one base apart from a much larger clone, this may be a read error. The chain recombines TRBV28 with TRBJ1-2; a weak D match, TRBD1 (6 bases). CDR1 MDHEN and CDR2 SYDVKM come from the germline V gene. The CDR3 sequence is 15 residues long. The DNA of the CDR3 is TGTGCCAGCGGCACCAGGGGAAGTTTAAGGGATGGCTACGCCTTC. It translates to CASGTRGSLRDGYAF.

Ten or more counts support this clonotype. The rearrangement joins TRBV4-1 to TRBJ2-7, with 7 bases lining up with TRBD2. There are 12 residues in the CDR3. From germline, CDR1 is MGHRA and CDR2 YSYEKL. V shed 2 bases, J shed 5 bases, and the junction held 0 bases outside the gene matches. Here the CDR3 reads CASSQSGNEQYF. The CDR3 DNA reads TGCGCCAGCAGCCAAAGCGGGAACGAGCAGTACTTC.

The sample holds a few counts of this clonotype. This chain uses TRBV6-1 with TRBJ2-1; maybe TRBD2 (6 bases). Trimming cost V 4 bases and J 9 bases, with 10 bases left between them. Per the germline V gene, CDR1 is MNHNS and CDR2 is SASEGT. This CDR3 has 12 residues. The CDR3 sequence: CASSAQTSEQFF. The CDR3 bases are TGTGCCAGCAGTGCGCAGACTAGTGAGCAGTTCTTC.

In its sample, this clonotype was seen a few times. The chain has TRBV24-1 and TRBJ1-5, with TRBD1 matching over 10 bases. Per germline, CDR1 KGHDR and CDR2 SFDVKD. Trimming cost V 2 bases and J 4 bases; bases outside gene matches: 4. This CDR3 has 16 amino acids. The CDR3 nucleotides read TGTGCCACCAGTGATTCCGGGACAGGGGCAAATCAGCCCCAGCATTTT. It codes for CATSDSGTGANQPQHF.

This clonotype was seen ten or more times. This sequence joins TRBV7-9 and TRBJ1-1; D ambiguous. The V gene's germline CDR1 is SEHNR and CDR2 FQNEAQ (reference sequence). Trimming stripped 5 bases from V and 2 bases from J, with 6 bases between. The CDR3 contains 12 residues. In DNA form, the CDR3 reads TGTGCCAGCAGCCAAGACAACACTGAAGCTTTCTTT. Encoded protein: CASSQDNTEAFF. The full variable domain, completed using reference TRBV7-9 and TRBJ1-1, is DTGVSQNPRHKITKRGQNVTFRCDPISEHNRLYWYRQTLGQGPEFLTYFQNEAQLEKSRLLSDRFSAERPKGSFSTLEIQRTEQGDSAMYLCASSQDNTEAFFGQGTRLTVV.

This clonotype occurred many times. The chain has TRBV30 and TRBJ2-5; TRBD2 aligns across 7 bases. Germline-derived CDR1 and CDR2 are GTSNPN and SVGIG (reference sequence). V lost 0 bases, J lost 4 bases, and 8 bases stayed unmatched. The CDR3 totals 15 residues. The CDR3, as DNA: TGTGCCTGGAGTGTAGGCCGCTTAGCGGGAGAGACCCAGTACTTC. This codes for CAWSVGRLAGETQYF.

This clonotype turned up a few times. This chain links TRBV20-1 with TRBJ1-6, with D unresolved. The CDR3 runs 16 residues. With 6 bases removed from V and 9 bases from J, the gap between germline ends came to 24 bases. Germline CDR1 is DFQATT and CDR2 is SNEGSKA (reference sequence). CDR3 loop: CSALAPGKIDGSPLHF. In DNA form, the CDR3 reads TGCAGTGCCCTAGCCCCAGGAAAAATAGATGGTTCACCCCTCCACTTT.

This clonotype was seen at least ten times. The chain recombines TRBV20-1 with TRBJ1-1; TRBD1 is a possible D gene (6 bases). This CDR3 contains 16 residues. Looked up from germline, CDR1 is DFQATT and CDR2 is SNEGSKA (reference sequence). V lost 2 bases and J 1 base, leaving 17 bases between the germline ends. This CDR3 reads CSARSRGGLRNTEAFF. DNA of the CDR3: TGCAGTGCTAGATCTAGGGGGGGACTGAGGAACACTGAAGCTTTCTTT.

The table lists this clonotype with many counts. The chain employs TRBV10-3 and TRBJ1-1, with TRBD1 as a possible D gene (5 bases). This CDR3 contains 14 residues. The V end was cut by 10 bases, the J end by 8 bases, with 23 bases between. CDR1 and CDR2 (germline): ENHRY, SYGVKD. The CDR3 sequence: CATRLGDVVGEAFF. In nucleotides, the CDR3 is TGTGCCACCCGACTAGGGGATGTGGTTGGAGAAGCTTTCTTT.

The table lists this clonotype with many counts. V usage is TRBV7-9 and J usage is TRBJ1-1; possible D gene TRBD1, 5 bases. V was trimmed by 5 bases and J by 0 bases, leaving 19 bases between them. CDR1 is SEHNR, CDR2 FQNEAQ, per germline (reference sequence). The CDR3 runs 17 residues. This CDR3 is CASSPGPGRGLNTEAFF. As DNA, the CDR3 is TGTGCCAGCAGCCCAGGCCCCGGGCGGGGGTTGAACACTGAAGCTTTCTTT.